Here is one T cell receptor (beta chain) with its context. Unmatched junction bases numbered 3, after V lost 3 bases and J lost 4 bases. Germline loops: CDR1 SQVTM, CDR2 ANQGSEA. This CDR3 has 14 amino acids. Only in-frame clones appear in the TCRdb table, and some are missing; sequencing was by immunoSEQ multiplex PCR. The table shows around 56,000 clones, with less than 95% occurring only once. This record comes from a study of T cell changes during pregnancy in multiple sclerosis. The sequence was collected from a female donor with multiple sclerosis, enrolled in a pregnancy study. The sample in question was CD8+ T cells from peripheral blood mononuclear cells, obtained after pregnancy. This chain uses TRBV29-1 with TRBJ2-1; 10 bases map to TRBD2. CDR3 nucleotide sequence: TGCAGCGTTGAGCAGCGGGAGGGTTACAATGAGCAGTTCTTC. It encodes CSVEQREGYNEQFF.